The entry below describes one TCR beta chain. This sample is drawn from a study of blood T cell repertoires in COVID-19. On the study more broadly: The United States, Italy and Spain were the sources of the acute and convalescent COVID-19 samples.

The participants were between about 18 and 90 years old and came from roughly 25 US areas. Cohort placement rested on clinical history that participants reported themselves. V was clipped by 7 bases and J by 4 bases; unmatched bases: 8. The CDR3 covers 15 residues. Germline V gene sequence: CDR1 SNHLY, CDR2 FYNNEI. Under the authors' procedure: Cell counts per sample came from amplifying reference gene primers. Profiled with immunoSEQ multiplex PCR; TCRdb holds only in-frame clones, not every one. The V and J calls and clone size come from that table; D and trimming were worked out from the DNA. This sample carries around 330,000 clones, 89% of them seen once, and the ten largest clones take roughly 8.9%.

This sequence joins TRBV2 and TRBJ1-3; TRBD1 agrees at 9 bases. This receptor was obtained from a woman aged 40 to 50 who had recovered from COVID-19. Sequencing used PBMCs or T cells enriched from blood (not recorded which). The CDR3 region has the DNA TGTGCCAGCACCGAACAGGGGGCGCGAGGAAACACCATATATTTT. The encoded protein is CASTEQGARGNTIYF.